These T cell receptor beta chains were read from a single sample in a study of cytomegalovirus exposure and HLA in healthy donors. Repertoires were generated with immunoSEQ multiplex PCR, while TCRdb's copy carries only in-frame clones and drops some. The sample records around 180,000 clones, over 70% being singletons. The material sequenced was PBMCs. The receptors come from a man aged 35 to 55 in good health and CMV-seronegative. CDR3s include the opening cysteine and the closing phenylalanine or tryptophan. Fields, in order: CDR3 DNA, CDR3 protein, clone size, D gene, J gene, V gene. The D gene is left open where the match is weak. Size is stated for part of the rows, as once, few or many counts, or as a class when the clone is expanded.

cdr3_nt: TGTGCTAGTGGTTTGTGGGGCAACAATCAGCCCCAGCATTTT
cdr3_aa: CASGLWGNNQPQHF
clone_size: NA
d_call: NA
j_call: TRBJ1-5
v_call: TRBV12-5

cdr3_nt: TGTGCCAGTAGCACACCTAACACCGGGGAGCTGTTTTTT
cdr3_aa: CASSTPNTGELFF
clone_size: NA
d_call: NA
j_call: TRBJ2-2
v_call: TRBV19

cdr3_nt: TGTGCCAGCAGCTCCCGAGGGGGTAGCACAGATACGCAGTATTTT
cdr3_aa: CASSSRGGSTDTQYF
clone_size: few
d_call: NA
j_call: TRBJ2-3
v_call: TRBV11-2

cdr3_nt: TGTGCCAGCAGCCCGGGACGGGAGAGGGACTACGAGCAGTACTTC
cdr3_aa: CASSPGRERDYEQYF
clone_size: NA
d_call: NA
j_call: TRBJ2-7
v_call: TRBV5-6

cdr3_nt: TGTGCCAGCAGCCAGAGACTAGCGGGCAATGAGCAGTTCTTC
cdr3_aa: CASSQRLAGNEQFF
clone_size: NA
d_call: TRBD2
j_call: TRBJ2-1
v_call: TRBV7-9

cdr3_nt: TGTGCCAGCAGTCAACAGGGAGGGCTGGGCTACACCTTC
cdr3_aa: CASSQQGGLGYTF
clone_size: NA
d_call: NA
j_call: TRBJ1-2
v_call: TRBV7-2

cdr3_nt: TGTGCCAGCAGCCCAGCGGCGGGAGGGTCGGGGGAAGAGCAGTTCTTC
cdr3_aa: CASSPAAGGSGEEQFF
clone_size: NA
d_call: TRBD2
j_call: TRBJ2-1
v_call: TRBV7-2

cdr3_nt: TGTGCCAGCAGTCCACTCGACAGGTGGTATGGCTACACCTTC
cdr3_aa: CASSPLDRWYGYTF
clone_size: NA
d_call: NA
j_call: TRBJ1-2
v_call: TRBV27

cdr3_nt: TGCGCCAGCAGCCAAGTGGGGCACTCACTTCAAGAGACCCAGTACTTC
cdr3_aa: CASSQVGHSLQETQYF
clone_size: NA
d_call: NA
j_call: TRBJ2-5
v_call: TRBV4-3

cdr3_nt: TGTGCCAGCAGTGAAAGGATAAGGGCTAGCGGGGGGGGAGATACGCAGTATTTT
cdr3_aa: CASSERIRASGGGDTQYF
clone_size: NA
d_call: TRBD2
j_call: TRBJ2-3
v_call: TRBV6-1

cdr3_nt: TGCGCCAGCAGCCCGGGACAAACCACGGGTTATGGCTACACCTTC
cdr3_aa: CASSPGQTTGYGYTF
clone_size: NA
d_call: NA
j_call: TRBJ1-2
v_call: TRBV5-1

cdr3_nt: TGCGCCAGCAGCCAAGATGCAGGGTCGGGAAACACCATATATTTT
cdr3_aa: CASSQDAGSGNTIYF
clone_size: NA
d_call: NA
j_call: TRBJ1-3
v_call: TRBV4-1

cdr3_nt: TGTGCCAGCAGCCTCACCGACTCGGTGAACACCGGGGAGCTGTTTTTT
cdr3_aa: CASSLTDSVNTGELFF
clone_size: NA
d_call: NA
j_call: TRBJ2-2
v_call: TRBV7-6

cdr3_nt: TGTGCCAGTAATCAGGGAAATGAAAAACTGTTTTTT
cdr3_aa: CASNQGNEKLFF
clone_size: few
d_call: NA
j_call: TRBJ1-4
v_call: TRBV19

cdr3_nt: TGTGCCAGCAGCTCGAGCTCCTACGAGCAGTACTTC
cdr3_aa: CASSSSSYEQYF
clone_size: NA
d_call: NA
j_call: TRBJ2-7
v_call: TRBV7-6

cdr3_nt: TGTGCCAGCAGGATAGCGGGGGGAGAGACCCAGTACTTC
cdr3_aa: CASRIAGGETQYF
clone_size: NA
d_call: TRBD2
j_call: TRBJ2-5
v_call: TRBV7-2

cdr3_nt: TGTGCCATCAGTGATCGCGTAAGGGGTAATGGAGACAATGAGCAGTTCTTC
cdr3_aa: CAISDRVRGNGDNEQFF
clone_size: NA
d_call: NA
j_call: TRBJ2-1
v_call: TRBV10-3

cdr3_nt: TGTGCCAGCAGCTTGGCAAGGACTAGCGGGAGAAGCAGAACAGATACGCAGTATTTT
cdr3_aa: CASSLARTSGRSRTDTQYF
clone_size: NA
d_call: TRBD2
j_call: TRBJ2-3
v_call: TRBV5-6

cdr3_nt: TGTGCCAGCAGCACGGGACAGGGGACAGAGACCCAGTACTTC
cdr3_aa: CASSTGQGTETQYF
clone_size: once
d_call: TRBD1
j_call: TRBJ2-5
v_call: TRBV11-2

cdr3_nt: TGCGCCAGCTCACGGACTAGCGACACCGGGGAGCTGTTTTTT
cdr3_aa: CASSRTSDTGELFF
clone_size: NA
d_call: TRBD2
j_call: TRBJ2-2
v_call: TRBV5-1

cdr3_nt: TGTGCCAGCAGCGACACTGGAGGGGCAAGGGCGCAGTATTTT
cdr3_aa: CASSDTGGARAQYF
clone_size: once
d_call: NA
j_call: TRBJ2-3
v_call: TRBV27

cdr3_nt: TGTGCCAGCAGCGCGGGGGACGGAAGTTACTATGGCTACACCTTC
cdr3_aa: CASSAGDGSYYGYTF
clone_size: NA
d_call: NA
j_call: TRBJ1-2
v_call: TRBV9

cdr3_nt: TGTGCCAGCAGCGTAGCACTAGCGGGTTCGACATTCAACAATGAGCAGTTCTTC
cdr3_aa: CASSVALAGSTFNNEQFF
clone_size: once
d_call: TRBD2
j_call: TRBJ2-1
v_call: TRBV9

cdr3_nt: TGTGCCAGCAGCTTGAGCCCCACAGATACGCAGTATTTT
cdr3_aa: CASSLSPTDTQYF
clone_size: NA
d_call: NA
j_call: TRBJ2-3
v_call: TRBV5-5

cdr3_nt: TGTGCCAGCTCACCAAGGGGAACCAACTATGGCTACACCTTC
cdr3_aa: CASSPRGTNYGYTF
clone_size: NA
d_call: NA
j_call: TRBJ1-2
v_call: TRBV18